This TCR beta chain was captured in a study of cytomegalovirus exposure and HLA in healthy donors. This clone was detected once. Germline lookup yields CDR1 SGHTA and CDR2 FQGNSA. V was pared by 4 bases and J by 6 bases, with 12 bases between. This CDR3 has 13 residues. PCR amplification relied on 60 Vbeta primers (plus 13 Jbeta primers). Using immunoSEQ multiplex PCR, the repertoire was profiled, and TCRdb retains in-frame clones only, with some absent. The sample carries some 100,000 clones, about 79% recorded once. J is TRBJ1-2 and V is TRBV7-2; D gene uncertain. The clonotype was recovered from a male donor in good health and CMV-seropositive. The source material was PBMCs. DNA for the CDR3: TGTGCCAGCAGCTCTTATATGGCTGATGGCTACACCTTC. This sequence encodes CASSSYMADGYTF.